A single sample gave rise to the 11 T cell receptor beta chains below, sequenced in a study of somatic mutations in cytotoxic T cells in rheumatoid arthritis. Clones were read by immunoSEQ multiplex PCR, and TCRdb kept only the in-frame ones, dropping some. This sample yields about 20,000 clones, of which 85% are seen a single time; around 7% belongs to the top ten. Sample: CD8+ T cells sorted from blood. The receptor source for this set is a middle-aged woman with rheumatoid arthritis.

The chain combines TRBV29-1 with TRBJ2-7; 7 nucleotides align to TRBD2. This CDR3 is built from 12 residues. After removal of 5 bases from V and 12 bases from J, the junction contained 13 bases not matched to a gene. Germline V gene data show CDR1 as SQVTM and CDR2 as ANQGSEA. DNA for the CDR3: TGCAGCGTTTTGAGTGCGGGAGCGGGTCGGTACTTC. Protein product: CSVLSAGAGRYF.

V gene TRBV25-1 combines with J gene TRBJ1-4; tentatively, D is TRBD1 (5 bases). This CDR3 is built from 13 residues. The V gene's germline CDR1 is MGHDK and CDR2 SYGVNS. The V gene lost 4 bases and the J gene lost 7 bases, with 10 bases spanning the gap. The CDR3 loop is CASSAGGLEKLFF. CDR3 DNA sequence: TGTGCCAGCAGTGCCGGGGGTCTTGAAAAACTGTTTTTT.

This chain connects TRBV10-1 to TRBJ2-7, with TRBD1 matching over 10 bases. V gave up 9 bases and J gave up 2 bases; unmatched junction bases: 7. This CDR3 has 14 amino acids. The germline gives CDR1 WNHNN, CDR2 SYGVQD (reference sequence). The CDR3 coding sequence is TGCGCCAGATTCGACAGGGGGCCGACCTACGAGCAGTACTTC. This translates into CARFDRGPTYEQYF.

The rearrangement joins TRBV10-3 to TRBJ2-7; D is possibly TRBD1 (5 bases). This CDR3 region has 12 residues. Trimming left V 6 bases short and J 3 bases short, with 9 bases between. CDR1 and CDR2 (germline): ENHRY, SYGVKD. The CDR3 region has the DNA TGTGCCATCAGCCTAGACAGCTACGAGCAGTACTTC. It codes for CAISLDSYEQYF.

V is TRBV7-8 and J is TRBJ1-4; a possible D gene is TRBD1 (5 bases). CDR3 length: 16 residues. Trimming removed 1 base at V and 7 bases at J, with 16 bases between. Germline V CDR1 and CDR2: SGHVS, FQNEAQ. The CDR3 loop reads CASSLGKGRVVEKLFF. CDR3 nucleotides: TGTGCCAGCAGCTTAGGGAAGGGCAGGGTAGTTGAAAAACTGTTTTTT.

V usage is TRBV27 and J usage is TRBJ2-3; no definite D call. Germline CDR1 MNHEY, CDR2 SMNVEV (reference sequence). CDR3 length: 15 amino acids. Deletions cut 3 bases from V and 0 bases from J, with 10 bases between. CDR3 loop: CASSFYPKSTDTQYF. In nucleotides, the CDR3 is TGTGCCAGCAGTTTTTACCCTAAAAGCACAGATACGCAGTATTTT.

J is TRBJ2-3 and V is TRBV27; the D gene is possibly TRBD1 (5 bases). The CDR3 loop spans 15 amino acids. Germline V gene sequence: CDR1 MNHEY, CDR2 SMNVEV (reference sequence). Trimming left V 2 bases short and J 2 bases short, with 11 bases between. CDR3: CASSLTQGYTDTQYF. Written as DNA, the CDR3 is TGTGCCAGCAGTTTAACCCAGGGCTACACAGATACGCAGTATTTT.

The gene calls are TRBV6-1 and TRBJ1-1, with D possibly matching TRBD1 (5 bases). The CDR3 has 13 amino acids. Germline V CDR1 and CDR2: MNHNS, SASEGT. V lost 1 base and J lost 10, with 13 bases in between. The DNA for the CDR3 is TGTGCCAGCAGTGAAGTAGCAGGGCTTGGAGCTTTCTTT. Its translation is CASSEVAGLGAFF.

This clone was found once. CDR3 loop: CASSLADSNYGYTF. CDR3 in DNA: TGTGCCAGCAGCTTAGCCGACAGCAACTATGGCTACACCTTC. V usage is TRBV11-2 and J usage is TRBJ1-2; tentatively, D is TRBD1 (5 bases). V lost 1 base, J lost 2 bases, and 8 bases lay in between. From germline, CDR1 is SGHAT and CDR2 FQNNGV. This CDR3 region has 14 residues. Supplemented by reference TRBV11-2 and TRBJ1-2, the full variable domain reads EAGVAQSPRYKIIEKRQSVAFWCNPISGHATLYWYQQILGQGPKLLIQFQNNGVVDDSQLPKDRFSAERLKGVDSTLKIQPAKLEDSAVYLCASSLADSNYGYTFGSGTRLTVV.

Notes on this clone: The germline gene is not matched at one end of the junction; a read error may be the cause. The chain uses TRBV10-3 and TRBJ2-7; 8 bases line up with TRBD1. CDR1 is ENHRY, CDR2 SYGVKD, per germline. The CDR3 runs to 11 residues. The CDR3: CSTGQAYEQYF. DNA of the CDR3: TGCTCCACGGGACAGGCCTACGAGCAGTACTTC.

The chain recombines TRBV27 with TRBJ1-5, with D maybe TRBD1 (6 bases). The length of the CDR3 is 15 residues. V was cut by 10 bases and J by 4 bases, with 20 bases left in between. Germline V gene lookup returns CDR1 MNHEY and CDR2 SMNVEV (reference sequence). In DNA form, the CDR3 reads TGTGCCACCAGGCGGGGGGCAGGGCTGAATCAGCCCCAGCATTTT. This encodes CATRRGAGLNQPQHF.